A single sample is the source of the 23 T cell receptor beta chains below, sequenced in a study of blood T cell repertoires in COVID-19. TCRdb keeps only in-frame clones here, not all; method: immunoSEQ multiplex PCR. The table lists about 150,000 clones, more than 75% of them singletons. The sequenced sample was peripheral blood. These receptors originate from a man between 65 and 85 years old with acute or convalescent COVID-19.

Written as DNA, the CDR3 is TGTGCCAGCAGTTACTCGGACAGGGGAGGGTATGGCTACACCTTC. As protein: CASSYSDRGGYGYTF. This sequence joins TRBV6-6 and TRBJ1-2; 9 nucleotides line up with TRBD1. The CDR3 contains 15 residues. The V gene end was trimmed by 0 bases and the J gene end by 5 bases; junction bases not matched to a gene: 4. The germline gives CDR1 MNHNY, CDR2 SVGAGI (reference sequence).

In this sample, this clone turned up once. V gene TRBV6-5 combines with J gene TRBJ2-5, with D possibly TRBD1 on 5 matching bases. Germline V gene lookup returns CDR1 MNHEY and CDR2 SVGAGI. The CDR3 loop spans 15 amino acids. Trimming stripped 3 bases from V and 5 bases from J, with 16 bases between. The CDR3 DNA reads as TGTGCCAGCAGTTATTGGGTGGGGCGAGAGGAGACCCAGTACTTC. Translating it yields CASSYWVGREETQYF.

The chain joins TRBV19 to TRBJ1-1; D remains ambiguous. Germline CDR1 LNHDA, CDR2 SQIVND (reference sequence). The CDR3 sequence is 15 residues long. Trimming stripped 6 bases from V and 0 bases from J, with 14 bases between. The CDR3 reads CASRTGSSLNTEAFF. The CDR3 bases are TGTGCCAGTAGGACCGGGAGCAGCTTGAACACTGAAGCTTTCTTT.

The gene calls are TRBV9 and TRBJ2-5; 7 bases fit TRBD2. The CDR3 has 17 residues. The J segment lost 2 bases and the V segment lost 4 bases, leaving 14 bases of the junction unmatched. CDR1 and CDR2 from the germline V gene are SGDLS and YYNGEE. The CDR3 DNA reads as TGTGCCAGCAGCCGCAGGGAGGGCGGGAGTTCTCAAGAGACCCAGTACTTC. Amino acid sequence: CASSRREGGSSQETQYF.

This chain joins TRBV27 and TRBJ1-2; TRBD1 might be the D (5 bases). The V gene lost 5 bases and the J gene lost 0 bases, with 13 bases spanning the gap. Germline-derived CDR1 and CDR2 are MNHEY and SMNVEV (reference sequence). CDR3 length: 15 amino acids. In nucleotides, the CDR3 is TGTGCCAGCAGTCCTAGACAGATTACTAACTATGGCTACACCTTC. Translating gives CASSPRQITNYGYTF.

The chain is built from TRBV2 and TRBJ1-1, with D possibly being TRBD1 (6 bases). Deletions cut 1 base from V and 0 bases from J, with 12 bases between. Germline lookup yields CDR1 SNHLY and CDR2 FYNNEI. This CDR3 has 16 residues. The CDR3 DNA reads TGTGCCAGCAGTGAAGGGACAGATTATATGAACACTGAAGCTTTCTTT. Translation: CASSEGTDYMNTEAFF.

V is TRBV11-2 and J is TRBJ2-1; D is perhaps TRBD2 (6 bases). CDR1 SGHAT and CDR2 FQNNGV come from the germline V gene. This CDR3 is built from 14 residues. V was clipped by 3 bases and J by 10 bases, with 16 bases between them. The CDR3 spells CASSLLSREMEQFF. In nucleotides, the CDR3 is TGTGCCAGCAGCTTGTTGTCTCGGGAGATGGAGCAGTTCTTC.

A single count supports this clone. This chain joins TRBV19 and TRBJ1-5, with 9 nucleotides matching TRBD1. Germline assignment: CDR1 LNHDA and CDR2 SQIVND (reference sequence). The CDR3 sequence is 15 residues long. V shed 7 bases, J shed 6 bases, and the junction held 10 bases outside the gene matches. Written as DNA, the CDR3 is TGTGCCAGTATTAAGACGACAGGGGGTCTTCAGCCCCAGCATTTT. It specifies CASIKTTGGLQPQHF.

The chain employs TRBV25-1 and TRBJ2-2; 10 bases match TRBD1. V dropped 6 bases and J dropped 6; count of bases not matched to a gene: 7. CDR1 MGHDK and CDR2 SYGVNS come from the germline V gene. The CDR3 has 15 amino acids. The CDR3 region has the DNA TGTGCCAGCAGCCCTGGGACAGGGGTACCCGGGGAGCTGTTTTTT. It codes for CASSPGTGVPGELFF.

The chain links TRBV4-2 to TRBJ2-7; 12 bases match TRBD2. Trimming took 1 base from V and 4 from J; bases not matched to a gene: 5. Germline V lookup: CDR1 LGHNA, CDR2 YNFKEQ. CDR3 length equals 16 residues. CDR3 amino acids: CASSQGLAGVLYEQYF. The CDR3, as DNA: TGTGCCAGCAGCCAAGGACTAGCGGGAGTTTTGTACGAGCAGTACTTC.

The chain links TRBV3-1 (or the pseudogene TRBV3-2) to TRBJ1-5; TRBD1 matches at 7 bases. Germline V gene sequence: CDR1 LGHDT, CDR2 YNNKEL (reference sequence). Trimming at V came to 6 bases and at J to 9 bases, leaving 17 bases not matched to a gene. The CDR3 covers 16 residues. The chain's CDR3 is CASSPTTQGTGVPQHF. DNA of the CDR3: TGTGCCAGCAGTCCCACCACACAGGGGACCGGTGTGCCCCAGCATTTT.

V usage is TRBV5-4 and J usage is TRBJ1-1; 7 bases map to TRBD1. Trimming took 4 bases from V and 1 from J; bases not matched to a gene: 4. The length of the CDR3 is 14 residues. CDR1 is SGHNT, CDR2 YYREEE, per germline (reference sequence). The CDR3, as DNA: TGTGCCAGCAGCCCGGCAGGGGGGAACACTGAAGCTTTCTTT. Translating it yields CASSPAGGNTEAFF.

This sequence joins TRBV3-1 (or the pseudogene TRBV3-2) and TRBJ2-3; maybe TRBD1 (6 bases). The V end was cut by 4 bases, the J end by 0 bases, with 8 bases between. Per the germline V gene, CDR1 is LGHDT and CDR2 is YNNKEL (reference sequence). The CDR3 consists of 14 residues. The CDR3 is CASSPDSSTDTQYF. CDR3 nucleotides: TGTGCCAGCAGCCCGGACAGTAGCACAGATACGCAGTATTTT.

The DNA for the CDR3 is TGTGCCAGCAGCTTAGAGGGGGCAGGGGGTCAAGACTATGGCTACACCTTC. Translation: CASSLEGAGGQDYGYTF. This chain connects TRBV7-9 to TRBJ1-2; 7 positions agree with TRBD1. Germline V gene data show CDR1 as SEHNR and CDR2 as FQNEAQ (reference sequence). Losses at the gene ends were 1 base for V and 3 bases for J; bases not matched to a gene: 11. The CDR3 totals 17 residues.

The V and J genes are TRBV5-4 and TRBJ1-4; 7 positions agree with TRBD1. The trim removed 10 bases at V and 8 bases at J, leaving 14 bases unmatched. CDR3 length: 14 amino acids. CDR1 is SGHNT and CDR2 is YYREEE in the germline V gene (reference sequence). The CDR3 here is CAAAGTETPEKLFF. CDR3 coding DNA: TGTGCCGCGGCCGGGACAGAGACCCCCGAAAAACTGTTTTTT.

This clone was seen once. V and J are TRBV7-9 and TRBJ2-1; 7 nucleotides align to TRBD2. In germline, CDR1 is SEHNR, CDR2 FQNEAQ (reference sequence). The V segment lost 1 base and the J segment 13 bases; nucleotides outside the gene matches: 19. The CDR3 totals 17 residues. CDR3 protein: CASSLGSTGGVRESQFF. The DNA of the CDR3 is TGTGCCAGCAGCTTAGGGTCGACGGGAGGAGTTAGAGAGTCCCAGTTCTTC. Based on the CDR3 plus reference TRBV7-9 and TRBJ2-1, the full variable domain is DTGVSQNPRHKITKRGQNVTFRCDPISEHNRLYWYRQTLGQGPEFLTYFQNEAQLEKSRLLSDRFSAERPKGSFSTLEIQRTEQGDSAMYLCASSLGSTGGVRESQFFGPGTRLTVL.

V usage is TRBV18 and J usage is TRBJ2-1, with TRBD2 as a possible D gene (6 bases). Germline V CDR1 and CDR2: KGHSH, LQKENI. V was trimmed by 2 bases and J by 7 bases, leaving 6 bases between them. This CDR3 comprises 12 residues. Here the CDR3 reads CASSPAGNEQFF. CDR3 DNA sequence: TGTGCCAGCTCACCAGCGGGGAATGAGCAGTTCTTC. The variable domain in full, with the rest retrieved from reference TRBV18 and TRBJ2-1, is NAGVMQNPRHLVRRRGQEARLRCSPMKGHSHVYWYRQLPEEGLKFMVYLQKENIIDESGMPKERFSAEFPKEGPSILRIQQVVRGDSAAYFCASSPAGNEQFFGPGTRLTVL.

V gene TRBV4-2 combines with J gene TRBJ2-1, with D hard to call. CDR1 is LGHNA, CDR2 YNFKEQ, per germline. V was trimmed by 0 bases and J by 4 bases, leaving 10 bases between them. This CDR3 contains 15 residues. The CDR3 bases are TGTGCCAGCAGCCAAGACGTCGCCCTATACAATGAGCAGTTCTTC. This translates into CASSQDVALYNEQFF.

This clone was found a few times. V usage is TRBV5-1 and J usage is TRBJ2-7; 8 positions match TRBD2. Germline values: CDR1 SGHRS, CDR2 YFSETQ. CDR3 length equals 17 residues. V lost 3 bases to trimming and J lost 0 bases; unmatched junction nucleotides: 11. The DNA for the CDR3 is TGCGCCAGCAGCTCGCCCCCGGGACTAGATTTCTCCTACGAGCAGTACTTC. As protein: CASSSPPGLDFSYEQYF.

The chain combines TRBV18 with TRBJ2-2; D is perhaps TRBD1 (6 bases). Trimming left V 0 bases short and J 0 bases short, with 17 bases between. The CDR3 is 19 amino acids. Germline V gene lookup returns CDR1 KGHSH and CDR2 LQKENI. CDR3 protein: CASSPPQGGRTTNTGELFF. Written as DNA, the CDR3 is TGTGCCAGCTCACCACCTCAAGGGGGTCGGACAACGAACACCGGGGAGCTGTTTTTT.

V is TRBV30 and J is TRBJ1-6, with D perhaps TRBD1 (5 bases). Trimming stripped 0 bases from V and 5 bases from J, with 8 bases between. The germline CDR1 and CDR2 sequences are GTSNPN and SVGIG (reference sequence). CDR3 length: 14 amino acids. The CDR3 DNA reads as TGTGCCTGGAGTGTACTCAGGGATAATTCACCCCTCCACTTT. It translates to CAWSVLRDNSPLHF.

The rearrangement uses TRBV7-2 and TRBJ2-5, with TRBD2 matching over 8 bases. This CDR3 spans 14 amino acids. Germline assignment: CDR1 SGHTA and CDR2 FQGNSA. Trimming removed 5 bases from V and 3 bases from J; junction bases left unmatched: 5. CDR3 in amino acids: CASSPAGVEETQYF. CDR3 DNA sequence: TGTGCCAGCAGCCCAGCGGGAGTTGAAGAGACCCAGTACTTC.

The chain links TRBV3-1 (or the pseudogene TRBV3-2) to TRBJ2-5; D is perhaps TRBD1 (5 bases). CDR1 and CDR2 (germline): LGHDT, YNNKEL (reference sequence). The V end was cut by 2 bases, the J end by 5 bases, with 12 bases between. This CDR3 region has 14 residues. The CDR3 region has the DNA TGTGCCAGCAGCCAATCCCAGGGAAGCGAGACCCAGTACTTC. This encodes CASSQSQGSETQYF.